This T cell receptor (beta chain) was captured by sequencing in a study of blood T cell repertoires in COVID-19. The wider study: Sources were T cells, B-cell-depleted T cells, or PBMCs; the material itself was cDNA or gDNA.

Per the original data handling: Nucleated cell number was recorded as an estimate derived from reference gene primer amplification. TCRdb's table, derived via immunoSEQ multiplex PCR, lists solely in-frame clones and lacks some. The DNA gave D and trimming, while V, J and clone size come from that table. Of roughly 250,000 clones listed, 82% are singletons. This TCR was sampled from a woman older than 75 with active or convalescent COVID-19. Sequencing was done on a sample of peripheral blood.

CDR3 region: CASSLGQGGHVEQFF. The CDR3 DNA follows: TGCGCCAGCAGCTTGGGACAGGGTGGCCATGTAGAGCAGTTCTTC. The rearrangement links TRBV5-1 to TRBJ2-1, with 7 nucleotides matching TRBD1. This CDR3 is 15 amino acids long. Germline-derived CDR1 and CDR2 are SGHRS and YFSETQ. V lost 0 bases, J lost 10 bases, and 10 bases stayed unmatched.